This T cell receptor beta chain is drawn from a study of a mutant IDH1 vaccine in newly diagnosed glioma. Study details: The study started vaccination 4-6 weeks after radiotherapy alone, or with temozolomide cycles. Previous care, which was radiotherapy, temozolomide, or both, most often involved both.

A word on this clone: Its antigen is currently unknown.

J lost 6 bases, V lost 4 bases, and 10 bases had no gene match. The CDR3 runs to 15 residues. The V gene's germline CDR1 is SGHVS and CDR2 FQNEAQ. Time point described: week 11, during vaccination. Every vaccine dose comprised 300 ug of mutant IDH1 20-mer peptide plus topical imiquimod. New WHO grade 3 or 4 astrocytomas that were IDH1-mutant and ATRX-lost had been found in donors. Assay used: immunoSEQ multiplex PCR; TCRdb lists only in-frame clones, some missing. This repertoire shows around 130,000 clones, 80% found once; its top ten account for under 7%. This receptor was identified in a middle-aged man with glioma. This specimen consisted of PBMCs, obtained from a glioma patient whose treatment included an IDH1 peptide vaccine. The chain couples TRBV7-8 to TRBJ1-2, with 8 bases fitting TRBD1. CDR3 nucleotide sequence: TGTGCCAGCAGCTCCACCCCCAGGGGGCGGGATGGCTACACCTTC. Translating it yields CASSSTPRGRDGYTF. Full variable domain (rest looked up from reference TRBV7-8 and TRBJ1-2): GAGVSQSPRYKVAKRGQDVALRCDPISGHVSLFWYQQALGQGPEFLTYFQNEAQLDKSGLPSDRFFAERPEGSVSTLKIQRTQQEDSAVYLCASSSTPRGRDGYTFGSGTRLTVV.